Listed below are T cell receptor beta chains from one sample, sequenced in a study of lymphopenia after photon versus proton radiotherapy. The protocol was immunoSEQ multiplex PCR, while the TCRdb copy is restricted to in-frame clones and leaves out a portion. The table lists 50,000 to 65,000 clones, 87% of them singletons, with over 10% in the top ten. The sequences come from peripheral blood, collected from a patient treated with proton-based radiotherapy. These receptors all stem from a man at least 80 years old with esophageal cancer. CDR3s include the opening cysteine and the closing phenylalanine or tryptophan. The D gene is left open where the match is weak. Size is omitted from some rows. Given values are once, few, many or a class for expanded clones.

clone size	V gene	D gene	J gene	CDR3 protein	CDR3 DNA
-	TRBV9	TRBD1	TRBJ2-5	CASSLNPGQGGETQYF	TGTGCCAGCAGCCTCAACCCGGGACAGGGGGGGGAGACCCAGTACTTC
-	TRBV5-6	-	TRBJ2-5	CASSFFSSGETQYF	TGTGCCAGCAGCTTTTTTAGTAGTGGGGAGACCCAGTACTTC
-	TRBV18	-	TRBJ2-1	CASSPSYGVADYNEQFF	TGTGCCAGCTCACCATCTTACGGGGTAGCGGATTACAATGAGCAGTTCTTC
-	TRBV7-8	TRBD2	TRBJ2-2	CASSLAYGLAGGPGELFF	TGTGCCAGCAGCTTAGCGTATGGATTAGCGGGTGGGCCCGGGGAGCTGTTTTTT
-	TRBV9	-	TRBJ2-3	CASSVGLATGTDTQYF	TGTGCCAGCAGCGTAGGCCTAGCGACGGGCACAGATACGCAGTATTTT
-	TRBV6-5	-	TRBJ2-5	CASRTKRGETQYF	TGTGCCAGCAGAACCAAGAGGGGAGAGACCCAGTACTTC
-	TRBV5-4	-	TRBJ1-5	CASSLMGQPQHF	TGTGCCAGCAGCTTGATGGGTCAGCCCCAGCATTTT
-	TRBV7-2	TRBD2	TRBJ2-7	CASSFSGAPPGEQYF	TGTGCCAGCAGCTTTAGCGGGGCCCCCCCGGGCGAGCAGTACTTC
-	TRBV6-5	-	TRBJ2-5	CASTPWSQETQYF	TGTGCCAGCACCCCATGGTCCCAAGAGACCCAGTACTTC
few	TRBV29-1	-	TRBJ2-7	CSASKGYEQYF	TGCAGCGCCTCAAAGGGCTACGAGCAGTACTTC
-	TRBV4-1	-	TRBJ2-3	CASSQARFPGTDTQYF	TGCGCCAGCAGCCAAGCGCGATTCCCCGGTACAGATACGCAGTATTTT